The present TCR beta chain was sequenced within a study of T cell repertoires and leukemia-associated antigens (dated by TCRdb to about 2019). As for the study more broadly: Around 17 million effective reads were obtained overall, with each sample giving about 5.1 to 7 million read pairs and 3.3 to 5.0 million effective reads. Using in vitro peptide stimulation of healthy T cells, the study sought to determine the antigen recognized by a TCR Vbeta21 clone earlier detected in CML patients. General conclusions and limits of the study: The antigen specificity and function of the expanded clones were not directly tested and needed further investigation. Numbers of Vbeta genes (about 60), Jbeta genes (around 14), VDJ rearrangements and unique CDR3s did not differ significantly among the four groups.

CD3+ T cells were first rested overnight at approximately 2.7 million cells/mL in RPMI 1640 without fetal bovine serum. CD3+ T cells were isolated from PBMCs with MACS immunomagnetic beads following the manufacturer's instructions. Total RNA was extracted from the cultured T cells using TRIzol reagent. TCRbeta libraries were amplified from RNA using 5' rapid amplification of cDNA ends (5'RACE). Before sequencing, Qubit, an Agilent instrument, and quantitative PCR were used to check library concentration and integrity. Qualified libraries were sequenced on Illumina HiSeq or MiSeq by a commercial service provider. Concerning the study's data processing: TCR sequences in each sample were identified with MiXCR version 1.8.2. For a clone to count as qualified, its CDR3 had to be longer than four amino acids, its nucleotide length had to be in-frame, and the clone could not contain a stop codon. A read containing the complete CDR3 structure was defined as an effective read. Expanded clones were validated by RT-PCR with 24 Vbeta primers, GeneScan spectratyping, and Sanger sequencing. Clones were called with MiXCR by TCRdb after fastp trimmed the public reads at Q25, and only in-frame beta chains were retained. Rows are combined by CDR3 protein, so each entry shows the most common genes and DNA. Clone size and V and J calls follow TCRdb, not the original study. Within this sample are 9,500 to 15,000 distinct CDR3 sequences, with 35% to 50% of them counted one time only. Of the sample, roughly 33% is held by the ten largest clones.

Details on this clonotype: Its antigen remains unidentified. The junction departs from germline at one end; a sequencing error may be responsible.

The CDR3 measures 15 amino acids from cysteine to phenylalanine. Kept here is only the CDR3 DNA, which spans 45 bases and is read in frame from base 1. The germline V gene encodes CDR1 SGHTA and CDR2 FQGNSA. This chain is built from TRBV7-2 and TRBJ2-1; 11 central bases correspond to TRBD2. Sample: CD3+ T cells sorted from blood and cultured. The sequence derives from a female donor in good health. The CDR3 sequence is CTSSSSGRSYNEQPF. At the DNA level, the sequence is TGTACCAGCAGCTCTAGCGGGAGGTCCTACAATGAGCAGCCCTTC.